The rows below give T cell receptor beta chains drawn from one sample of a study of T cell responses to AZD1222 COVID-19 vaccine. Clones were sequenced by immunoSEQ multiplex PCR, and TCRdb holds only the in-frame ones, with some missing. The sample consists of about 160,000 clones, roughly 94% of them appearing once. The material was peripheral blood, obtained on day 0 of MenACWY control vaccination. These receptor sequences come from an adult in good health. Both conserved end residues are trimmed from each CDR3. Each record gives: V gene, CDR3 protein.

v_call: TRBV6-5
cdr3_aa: ASTPTGTSNQPQH

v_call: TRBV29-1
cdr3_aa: SIRQGGNQPQH

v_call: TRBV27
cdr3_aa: ASRLAGLPNEQF

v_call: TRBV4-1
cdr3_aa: ASSQPGGGAEAF

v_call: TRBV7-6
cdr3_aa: ASSQGGGPSNYGYT

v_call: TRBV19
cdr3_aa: ASTPSDTQY

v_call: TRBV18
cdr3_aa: ASSPRGVSSTDTQY

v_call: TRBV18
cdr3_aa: ASSRTSGGQETQY

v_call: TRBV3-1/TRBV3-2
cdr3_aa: ASSQDRAETQY

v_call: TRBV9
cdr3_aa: ASSVDWAGINSPLH

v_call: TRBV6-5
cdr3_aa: ASSYDLNTEAF

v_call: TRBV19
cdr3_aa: ASSMTGTNEKLF

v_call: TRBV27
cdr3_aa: ASSLWALPGEQY

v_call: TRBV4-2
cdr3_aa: ASSPTTAAEGSGETQY

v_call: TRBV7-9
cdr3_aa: ASSPWTGVETQY

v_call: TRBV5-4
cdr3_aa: ASSRDKYEQY

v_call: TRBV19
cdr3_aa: ASSQGPGNTGELF

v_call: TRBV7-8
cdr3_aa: ASSRSEKNQPQH

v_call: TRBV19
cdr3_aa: ASSINSGLLNSPLH

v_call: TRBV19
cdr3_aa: ASSIRRLDLGAAGELF

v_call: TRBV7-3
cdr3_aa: ASSARVSSYNEQF

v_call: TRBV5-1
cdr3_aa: ASSLTSSGIRETQY

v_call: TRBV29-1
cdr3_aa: SVEVRPGEQY

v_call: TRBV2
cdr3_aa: ASKVDQNYGYT

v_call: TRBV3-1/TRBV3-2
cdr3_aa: ASSPDRVTGNTIY

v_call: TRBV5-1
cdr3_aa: ASSLRMEDTQY

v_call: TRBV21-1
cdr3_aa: ASSKDRTEGYSKNIQY

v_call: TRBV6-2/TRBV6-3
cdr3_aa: ASTPWASGFTDTQY

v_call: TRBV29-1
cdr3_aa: SVERGQGAVNEQF

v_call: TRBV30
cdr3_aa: AWSEDRVYGYT

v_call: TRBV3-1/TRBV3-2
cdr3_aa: ASSPGLHRNEQF

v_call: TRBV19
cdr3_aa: ASSMSWGTGLTGELF

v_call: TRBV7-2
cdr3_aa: ASSLGTNYEQY

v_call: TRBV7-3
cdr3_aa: ASSPGMNTEAF

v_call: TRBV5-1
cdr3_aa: ASSLGTSGRMDTGELF

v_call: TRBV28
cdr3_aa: ASSLGTGGQPQH

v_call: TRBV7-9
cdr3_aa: ASSLGGQGGTEAF

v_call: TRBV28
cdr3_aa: ASSLVQGSGNTIY

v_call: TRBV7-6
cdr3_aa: ASSLARALQETQY

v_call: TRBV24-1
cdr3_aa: ATRKPGQGNYEQY

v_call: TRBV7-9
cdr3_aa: ASSLRSGVNTEAF